The 19 T cell receptor beta chains given below trace back to one sample, sequenced in a study of cytomegalovirus exposure and HLA in healthy donors. The repertoire was sequenced with immunoSEQ multiplex PCR; TCRdb's copy has only in-frame clones and lacks some. The table lists about 240,000 clones, around nine tenths of them singletons. The sequenced material came from PBMCs. These receptors came from a man aged 18-30 years in good health and CMV-seronegative.

This clone has a handful of counts. V is TRBV14 and J is TRBJ2-2; TRBD2 matches at 7 bases. The ends lost 8 bases at V and 2 bases at J; junction bases unmatched: 5. Germline CDR1 and CDR2: SGHDN and FVKESK. The CDR3 runs to 14 residues. The CDR3 is CASRLAVNTGELFF. CDR3 DNA sequence: TGTGCCAGCCGTCTAGCGGTTAACACCGGGGAGCTGTTTTTT.

The CDR3 here is CATSRTGNQPQHF. The DNA of the CDR3 is TGTGCCACCAGCAGGACAGGGAATCAGCCCCAGCATTTT. V gene TRBV15 combines with J gene TRBJ1-5; TRBD1 agrees at 7 bases. Germline lookup yields CDR1 LNHNV and CDR2 YYDKDF (reference sequence). The V segment lost 3 bases and the J segment 4 bases; nucleotides outside the gene matches: 0. This CDR3 has 13 residues.

The chain combines TRBV14 with TRBJ2-7; no clear D gene. V lost 1 base, J lost 2 bases, and 12 bases lay in between. Germline V lookup: CDR1 SGHDN, CDR2 FVKESK. This CDR3 contains 15 residues. This chain's CDR3 is CASSQGWAHPYEQYF. The CDR3 DNA is TGTGCCAGCAGCCAAGGGTGGGCACACCCCTACGAGCAGTACTTC.

CDR3 DNA sequence: TGTGCCAGCAGCCCGCAGACTAGCGGGGATTACAATGAGCAGTTCTTC. Residues: CASSPQTSGDYNEQFF. The gene calls are TRBV7-9 and TRBJ2-1; TRBD2 matches 11 bases. This CDR3 is 16 amino acids long. The germline V gene encodes CDR1 SEHNR and CDR2 FQNEAQ (reference sequence). J lost 4 bases, V lost 5 bases, and 7 bases had no gene match. The complete variable domain, with remaining parts taken from reference TRBV7-9 and TRBJ2-1, reads DTGVSQNPRHKITKRGQNVTFRCDPISEHNRLYWYRQTLGQGPEFLTYFQNEAQLEKSRLLSDRFSAERPKGSFSTLEIQRTEQGDSAMYLCASSPQTSGDYNEQFFGPGTRLTVL.

Only one count was recorded for this clone. The genes are TRBV6-5 and TRBJ2-5; 12 bases agree with TRBD2. Germline values: CDR1 MNHEY, CDR2 SVGAGI. V was clipped by 8 bases and J by 5 bases; unmatched bases: 6. There are 14 residues in the CDR3. CDR3 sequence (DNA): TGTGCCAGCCGGACTAGCGGGGAGGAGGAGACCCAGTACTTC. It translates to CASRTSGEEETQYF.

The chain links TRBV27 to TRBJ1-2; 7 bases are a match to TRBD1. This CDR3 spans 17 amino acids. Germline assignment: CDR1 MNHEY and CDR2 SMNVEV (reference sequence). V gave up 2 bases and J gave up 2 bases; unmatched junction bases: 11. DNA of the CDR3: TGTGCCAGCAGTTTACGTGCGGGACAGCTCTTAAACTATGGCTACACCTTC. As protein: CASSLRAGQLLNYGYTF.

This chain links TRBV5-1 with TRBJ1-1, with a tentative D call TRBD1 (5 bases). Germline assignment: CDR1 SGHRS and CDR2 YFSETQ. Trimming stripped 0 bases from V and 6 bases from J, with 9 bases between. The CDR3 has 13 amino acids. CDR3 residues: CASSLAVGAEAFF. The DNA for the CDR3 is TGCGCCAGCAGCTTGGCCGTAGGGGCTGAAGCTTTCTTT.

The chain combines TRBV6-5 with TRBJ2-1; 7 positions match TRBD2. Germline loops: CDR1 MNHEY, CDR2 SVGAGI. V gave up 5 bases and J gave up 8 bases; unmatched junction bases: 12. The CDR3 length is 15 residues. CDR3 DNA: TGTGCCAGCAGTCCACTTGGGAGGGCCTTGGATGAGCAGTTCTTC. This encodes CASSPLGRALDEQFF.

In this sample, this clone turned up once. The chain joins TRBV5-1 to TRBJ2-1, with D tentatively TRBD2 (6 bases). CDR1 is SGHRS, CDR2 YFSETQ, per germline. CDR3 size: 13 residues. The ends were cut back, 4 bases at V and 6 bases at J, with 11 bases in the middle. The CDR3 here is CASSLTGVNEQFF. The CDR3 DNA reads TGCGCCAGCAGCCTGACGGGGGTCAATGAGCAGTTCTTC.

The rearrangement uses TRBV2 and TRBJ1-2; 7 bases map to TRBD1. The trim removed 7 bases at V and 4 bases at J, leaving 6 bases unmatched. CDR3 length: 13 amino acids. CDR1 is SNHLY, CDR2 FYNNEI, per germline. CDR3 loop: CASTRGRGYGYTF. CDR3 bases: TGTGCCAGCACGAGGGGGCGAGGCTATGGCTACACCTTC.

The rearrangement joins TRBV25-1 to TRBJ2-1; D call uncertain. The CDR3 totals 12 residues. The V end lost 8 bases, the J end lost 7 bases, and 12 bases lay between the germline ends. Germline CDR1 is MGHDK and CDR2 is SYGVNS. The CDR3 region is CASGYWRNEQFF. CDR3 nucleotides: TGTGCCAGCGGATACTGGCGGAATGAGCAGTTCTTC.

The gene calls are TRBV19 and TRBJ1-1; D perhaps matches TRBD1 (6 bases). CDR1 and CDR2 (germline): LNHDA, SQIVND (reference sequence). The CDR3 has 14 amino acids. V was pared by 5 bases and J by 1 base, with 11 bases between. The CDR3 protein is CASSPGTKNTEAFF. CDR3 in DNA: TGTGCCAGTAGTCCCGGGACAAAGAACACTGAAGCTTTCTTT.

This rearrangement joins TRBV28 to TRBJ2-7; D uncertain. V was shortened by 7 bases and J by 1 base, with 5 bases between the two germline ends. The CDR3 is 11 residues long. Germline CDR1 MDHEN, CDR2 SYDVKM. The CDR3 reads CASIFSYEQYF. CDR3 DNA sequence: TGTGCCAGCATATTTTCCTACGAGCAGTACTTC.

J is TRBJ2-1 and V is TRBV5-1; 8 bases align to TRBD2. This CDR3 has 15 amino acids. V trimming: 1 base; J trimming: 8 bases; junction bases outside the gene matches: 8. Germline CDR1 SGHRS, CDR2 YFSETQ. The CDR3 sequence: CASSLSTGLVDEQFF. The CDR3, as DNA: TGCGCCAGCAGCTTGTCTACGGGACTAGTCGATGAGCAGTTCTTC. The full variable domain, its missing parts supplied by reference TRBV5-1 and TRBJ2-1, is KAGVTQTPRYLIKTRGQQVTLSCSPISGHRSVSWYQQTPGQGLQFLFEYFSETQRNKGNFPGRFSGRQFSNSRSEMNVSTLELGDSALYLCASSLSTGLVDEQFFGPGTRLTVL.

The chain is built from TRBV7-9 and TRBJ2-2, with 9 bases matching TRBD1. This CDR3 has 18 amino acids. V shed 5 bases and J 4 bases; nucleotides not matched to a gene: 14. From germline, CDR1 is SEHNR and CDR2 FQNEAQ (reference sequence). Written as DNA, the CDR3 is TGTGCCAGCAGCGCAACCTCCGGGACAGGGAGGTTCACCGGGGAGCTGTTTTTT. Its protein is CASSATSGTGRFTGELFF.

This sequence joins TRBV2 and TRBJ1-2, with D possibly matching TRBD1 (5 bases). The length of the CDR3 is 14 residues. V was clipped by 5 bases and J by 3 bases, with 13 bases between them. Germline V CDR1 and CDR2: SNHLY, FYNNEI. CDR3 sequence: CASSRNRNDYGYTF. The CDR3 DNA reads TGTGCCAGCAGTCGAAACAGGAACGACTATGGCTACACCTTC.

As DNA, the CDR3 is TGCGCCAGCAGCCAAGTCTCAGGAGAGACCCAGTACTTC. Encoded protein: CASSQVSGETQYF. The rearrangement joins TRBV4-1 to TRBJ2-5; no clear D. Germline CDR1 and CDR2: MGHRA and YSYEKL. The CDR3 has 13 amino acids. The V end was cut by 1 base, the J end by 4 bases, with 7 bases between.

The chain is built from TRBV21-1 and TRBJ1-5. TRBV21-1 is a pseudogene. This CDR3 is built from 14 residues. CDR3 in DNA: TGTGCCAGCAGCGAGAAGCTCAGCAATCAGCCCCAGCATTTT. It yields the protein CASSEKLSNQPQHF.

The rearrangement uses TRBV7-6 and TRBJ2-7; 8 bases map to TRBD1. This CDR3 has 16 amino acids. V was pared by 5 bases and J by 6 bases, with 15 bases of the junction left unmatched. Germline V gives CDR1 SGHVS, CDR2 FNYEAQ. The CDR3 sequence: CASSAYAGQARLEQYF. The CDR3 DNA reads TGTGCCAGCAGCGCTTATGCGGGACAGGCTCGTCTCGAGCAGTACTTC.